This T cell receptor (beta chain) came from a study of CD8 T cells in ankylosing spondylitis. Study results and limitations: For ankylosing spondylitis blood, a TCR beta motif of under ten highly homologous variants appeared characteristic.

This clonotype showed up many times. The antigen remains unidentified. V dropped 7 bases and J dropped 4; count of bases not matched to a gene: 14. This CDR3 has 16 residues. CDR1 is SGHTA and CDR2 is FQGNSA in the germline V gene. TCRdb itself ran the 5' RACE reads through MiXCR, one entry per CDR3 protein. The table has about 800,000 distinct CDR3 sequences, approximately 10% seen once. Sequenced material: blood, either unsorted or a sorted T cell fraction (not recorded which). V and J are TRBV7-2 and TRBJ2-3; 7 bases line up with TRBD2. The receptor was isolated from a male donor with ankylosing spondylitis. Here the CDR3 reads CASTRKRGSGPDTQYF. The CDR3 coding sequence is TGTGCCAGCACCCGAAAGCGCGGGAGTGGCCCAGATACGCAGTATTTT.